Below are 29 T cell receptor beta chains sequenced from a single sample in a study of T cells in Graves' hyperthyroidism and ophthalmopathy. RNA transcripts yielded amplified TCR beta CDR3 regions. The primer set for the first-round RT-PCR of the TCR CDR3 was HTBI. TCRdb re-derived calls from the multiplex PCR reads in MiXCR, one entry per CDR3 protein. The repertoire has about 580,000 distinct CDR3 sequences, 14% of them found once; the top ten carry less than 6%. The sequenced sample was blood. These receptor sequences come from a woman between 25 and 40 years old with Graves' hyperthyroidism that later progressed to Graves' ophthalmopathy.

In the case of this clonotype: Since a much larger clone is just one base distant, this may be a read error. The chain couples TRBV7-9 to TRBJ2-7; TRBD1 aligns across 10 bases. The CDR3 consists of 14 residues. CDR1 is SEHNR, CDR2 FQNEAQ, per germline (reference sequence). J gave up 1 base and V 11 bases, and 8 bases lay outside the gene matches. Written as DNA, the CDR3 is TGTGCCTGCAACCCGGGACAGGGGTCCTACGAGCAGTACTTC. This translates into CACNPGQGSYEQYF. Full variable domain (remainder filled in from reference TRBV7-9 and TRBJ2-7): DTGVSQNPRHKITKRGQNVTFRCDPISEHNRLYWYRQTLGQGPEFLTYFQNEAQLEKSRLLSDRFSAERPKGSFSTLEIQRTEQGDSAMYLCACNPGQGSYEQYFGPGTRLTVT.

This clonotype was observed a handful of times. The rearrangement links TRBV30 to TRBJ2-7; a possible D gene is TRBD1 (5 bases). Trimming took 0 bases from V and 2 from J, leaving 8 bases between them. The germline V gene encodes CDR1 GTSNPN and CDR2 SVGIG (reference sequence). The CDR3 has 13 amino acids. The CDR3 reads CAWSVRRAYEQYF. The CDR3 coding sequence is TGTGCCTGGAGTGTACGCAGGGCCTACGAGCAGTACTTC.

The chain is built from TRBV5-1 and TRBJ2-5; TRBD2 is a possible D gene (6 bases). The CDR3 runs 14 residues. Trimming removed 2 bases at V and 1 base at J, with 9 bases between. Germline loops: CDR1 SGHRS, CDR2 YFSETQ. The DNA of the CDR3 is TGCGCCAGCAGCTTCAGCGGGCCCCAAGAGACCCAGTACTTC. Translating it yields CASSFSGPQETQYF.

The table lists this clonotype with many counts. DNA for the CDR3: TGTGCCAGCAGAACTCCAGGAGATACGCAGTATTTT. Protein product: CASRTPGDTQYF. The chain combines TRBV7-2 with TRBJ2-3; D remains ambiguous. This CDR3 spans 12 amino acids. Germline V gives CDR1 SGHTA, CDR2 FQGNSA. V lost 6 bases and J lost 5, with 9 bases in between.

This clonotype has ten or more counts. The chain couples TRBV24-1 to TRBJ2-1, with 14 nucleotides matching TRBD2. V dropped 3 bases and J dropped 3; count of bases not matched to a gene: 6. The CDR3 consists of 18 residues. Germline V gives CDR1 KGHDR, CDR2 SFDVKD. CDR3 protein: CATSDVTGTSGGYNEQFF. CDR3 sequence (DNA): TGTGCCACCAGTGATGTAACCGGGACTAGCGGGGGCTACAATGAGCAGTTCTTC.

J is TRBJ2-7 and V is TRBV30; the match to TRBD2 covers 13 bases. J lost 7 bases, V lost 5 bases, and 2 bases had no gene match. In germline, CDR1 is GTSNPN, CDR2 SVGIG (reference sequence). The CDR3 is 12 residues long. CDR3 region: CAWGTSGIEQYF. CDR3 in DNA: TGTGCCTGGGGGACTAGCGGGATAGAGCAGTACTTC.

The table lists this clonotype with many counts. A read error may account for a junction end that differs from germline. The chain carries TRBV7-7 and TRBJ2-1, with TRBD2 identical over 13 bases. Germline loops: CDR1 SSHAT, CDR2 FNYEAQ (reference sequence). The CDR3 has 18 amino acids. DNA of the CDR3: TGTGCTAGCAGCCTTGGACTAGCGGGAGAGATCGGCCACAATGAGCAGTTCTTC. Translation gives CASSLGLAGEIGHNEQFF.

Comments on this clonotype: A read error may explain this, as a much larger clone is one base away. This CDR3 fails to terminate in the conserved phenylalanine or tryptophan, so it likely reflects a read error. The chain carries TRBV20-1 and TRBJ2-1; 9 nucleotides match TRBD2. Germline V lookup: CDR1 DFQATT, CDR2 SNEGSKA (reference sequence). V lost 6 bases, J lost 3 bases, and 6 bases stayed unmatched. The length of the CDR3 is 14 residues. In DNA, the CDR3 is TGCAGTGCGGTGGTAGCGGGAGACTACAATGAGCAGTTCCTC. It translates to CSAVVAGDYNEQFL.

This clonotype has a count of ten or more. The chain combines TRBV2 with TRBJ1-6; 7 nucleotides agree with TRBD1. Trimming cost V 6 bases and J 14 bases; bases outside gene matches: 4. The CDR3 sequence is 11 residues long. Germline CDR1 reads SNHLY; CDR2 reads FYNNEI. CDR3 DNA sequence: TGTGCCAGCAGGGGGACAGTAACCCTCCACTTT. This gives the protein CASRGTVTLHF.

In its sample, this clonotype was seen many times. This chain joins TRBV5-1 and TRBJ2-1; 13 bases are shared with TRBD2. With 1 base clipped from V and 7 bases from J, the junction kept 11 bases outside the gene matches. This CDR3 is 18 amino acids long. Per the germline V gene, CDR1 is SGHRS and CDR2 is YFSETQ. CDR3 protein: CASSLWTSGSTRGNEQFF. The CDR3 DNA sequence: TGCGCCAGCAGCTTGTGGACTAGCGGGAGTACCCGGGGGAATGAGCAGTTCTTC.

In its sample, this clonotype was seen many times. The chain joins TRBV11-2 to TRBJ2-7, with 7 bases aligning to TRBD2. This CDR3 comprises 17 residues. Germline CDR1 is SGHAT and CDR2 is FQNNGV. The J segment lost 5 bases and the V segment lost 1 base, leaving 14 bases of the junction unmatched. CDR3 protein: CASSLGGGGTLRDEQYF. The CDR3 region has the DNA TGTGCCAGCAGCTTAGGGGGGGGAGGGACCCTTAGGGACGAGCAGTACTTC. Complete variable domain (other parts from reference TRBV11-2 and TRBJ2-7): EAGVAQSPRYKIIEKRQSVAFWCNPISGHATLYWYQQILGQGPKLLIQFQNNGVVDDSQLPKDRFSAERLKGVDSTLKIQPAKLEDSAVYLCASSLGGGGTLRDEQYFGPGTRLTVT.

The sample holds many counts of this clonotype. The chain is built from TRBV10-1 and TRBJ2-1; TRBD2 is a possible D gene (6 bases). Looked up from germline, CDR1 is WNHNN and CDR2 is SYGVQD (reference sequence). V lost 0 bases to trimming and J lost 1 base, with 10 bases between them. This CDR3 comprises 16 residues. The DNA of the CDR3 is TGCGCCAGCAGTGAGTCGGAAGGGAGGTCCTACAATGAGCAGTTCTTC. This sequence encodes CASSESEGRSYNEQFF.

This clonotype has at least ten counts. The CDR3 spells CSATQGGQQNTEAFF. DNA of the CDR3: TGCAGTGCTACCCAAGGGGGACAGCAGAACACTGAAGCTTTCTTT. This chain joins TRBV20-1 and TRBJ1-1; 7 bases line up with TRBD1. This CDR3 is 15 amino acids long. The V segment lost 4 bases and the J segment 1 base; nucleotides outside the gene matches: 9. Germline V gene sequence: CDR1 DFQATT, CDR2 SNEGSKA (reference sequence).

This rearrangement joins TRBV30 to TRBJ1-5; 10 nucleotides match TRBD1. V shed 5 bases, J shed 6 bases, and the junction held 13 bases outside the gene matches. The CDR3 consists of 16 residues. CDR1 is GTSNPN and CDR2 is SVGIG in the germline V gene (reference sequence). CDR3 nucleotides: TGTGCCTGGTTGGGGGACAGGGGTTACACAACTCAGCCCCAGCATTTT. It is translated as CAWLGDRGYTTQPQHF. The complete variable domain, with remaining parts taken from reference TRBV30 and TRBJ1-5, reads SQTIHQWPATLVQPVGSPLSLECTVEGTSNPNLYWYRQAAGRGLQLLFYSVGIGQISSEVPQNLSASRPQDRQFILSSKKLLLSDSGFYLCAWLGDRGYTTQPQHFGDGTRLSIL.

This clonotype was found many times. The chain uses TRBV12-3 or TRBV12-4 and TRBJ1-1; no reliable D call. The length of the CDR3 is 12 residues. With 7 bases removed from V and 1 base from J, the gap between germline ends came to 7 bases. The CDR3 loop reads CASTPRNTEAFF. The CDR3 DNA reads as TGTGCCAGCACTCCTAGGAACACTGAAGCTTTCTTT.

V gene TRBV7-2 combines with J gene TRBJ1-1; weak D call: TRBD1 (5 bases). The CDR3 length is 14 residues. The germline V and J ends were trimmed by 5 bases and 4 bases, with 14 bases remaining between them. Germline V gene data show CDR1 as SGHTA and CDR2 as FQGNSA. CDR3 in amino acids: CASSVDWGSTEAFF. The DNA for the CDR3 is TGTGCCAGCAGCGTGGACTGGGGGAGCACTGAAGCTTTCTTT.

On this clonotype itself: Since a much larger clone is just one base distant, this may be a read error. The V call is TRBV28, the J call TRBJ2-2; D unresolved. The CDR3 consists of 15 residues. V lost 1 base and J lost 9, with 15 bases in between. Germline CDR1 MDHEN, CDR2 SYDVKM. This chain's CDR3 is CASSLLVSAPWELFF. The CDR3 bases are TGTGCCAGCAGTTTATTAGTCTCCGCCCCCTGGGAGCTGTTTTTT.

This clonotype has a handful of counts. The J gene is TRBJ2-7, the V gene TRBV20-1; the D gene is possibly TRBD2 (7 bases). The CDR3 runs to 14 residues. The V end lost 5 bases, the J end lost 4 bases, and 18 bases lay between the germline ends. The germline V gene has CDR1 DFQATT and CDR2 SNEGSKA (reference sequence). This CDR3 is CSASLGAGVYEQYF. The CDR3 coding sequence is TGCAGTGCTTCCCTGGGGGCGGGAGTGTACGAGCAGTACTTC.

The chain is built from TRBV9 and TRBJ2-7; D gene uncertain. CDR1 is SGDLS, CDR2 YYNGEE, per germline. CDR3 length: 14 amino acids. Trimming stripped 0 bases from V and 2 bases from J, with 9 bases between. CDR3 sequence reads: CASSVEGIPYEQYF. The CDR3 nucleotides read TGTGCCAGCAGCGTAGAGGGCATACCCTACGAGCAGTACTTC. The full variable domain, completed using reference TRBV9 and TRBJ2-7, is DSGVTQTPKHLITATGQRVTLRCSPRSGDLSVYWYQQSLDQGLQFLIQYYNGEERAKGNILERFSAQQFPDLHSELNLSSLELGDSALYFCASSVEGIPYEQYFGPGTRLTVT.

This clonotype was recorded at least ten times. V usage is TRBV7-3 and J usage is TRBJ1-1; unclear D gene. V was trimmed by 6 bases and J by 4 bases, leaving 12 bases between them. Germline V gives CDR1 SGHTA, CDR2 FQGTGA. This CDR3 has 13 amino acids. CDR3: CASRLDGGTEAFF. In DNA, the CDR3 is TGTGCCAGCAGGCTGGACGGTGGCACTGAAGCTTTCTTT.

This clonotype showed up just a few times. Written as DNA, the CDR3 is TGTGCCAGCAGCTTAAGCACGGGGATCTACAATGAGCAGTTCTTC. Protein sequence: CASSLSTGIYNEQFF. The chain joins TRBV7-2 to TRBJ2-1; maybe TRBD2 (5 bases). Germline CDR1 and CDR2: SGHTA and FQGNSA. Deletions cut 2 bases from V and 3 bases from J, with 11 bases between. The CDR3 covers 15 residues.

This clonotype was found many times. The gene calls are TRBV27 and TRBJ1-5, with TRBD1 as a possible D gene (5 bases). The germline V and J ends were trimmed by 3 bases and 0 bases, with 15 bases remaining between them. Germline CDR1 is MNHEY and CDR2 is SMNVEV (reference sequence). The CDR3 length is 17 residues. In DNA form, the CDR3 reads TGTGCCAGCAGTTTTCGTTCCGGAGGGGCTAGCAATCAGCCCCAGCATTTT. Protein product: CASSFRSGGASNQPQHF.

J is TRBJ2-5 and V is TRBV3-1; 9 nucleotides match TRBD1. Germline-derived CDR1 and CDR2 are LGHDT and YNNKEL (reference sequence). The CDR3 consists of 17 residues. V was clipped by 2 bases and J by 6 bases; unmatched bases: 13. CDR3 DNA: TGTGCCAGCAGCCAACCACCGGGACAGGGTTCTTTGCAGACCCAGTACTTC. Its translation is CASSQPPGQGSLQTQYF.

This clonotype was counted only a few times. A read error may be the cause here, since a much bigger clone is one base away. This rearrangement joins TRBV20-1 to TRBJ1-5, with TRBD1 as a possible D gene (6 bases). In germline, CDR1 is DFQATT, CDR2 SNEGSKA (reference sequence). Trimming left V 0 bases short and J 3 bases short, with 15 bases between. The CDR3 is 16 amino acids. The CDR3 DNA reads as TGCAGTGCTAGAGACCTAGGGGGGGATAACAATCAGCCCCAGCATTTT. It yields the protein CSARDLGGDNNQPQHF.

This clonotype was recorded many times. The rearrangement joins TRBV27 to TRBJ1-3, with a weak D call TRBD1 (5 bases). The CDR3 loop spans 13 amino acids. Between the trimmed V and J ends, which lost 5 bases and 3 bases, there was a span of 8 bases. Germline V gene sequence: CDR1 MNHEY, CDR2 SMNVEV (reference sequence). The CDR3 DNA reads TGTGCCAGCAGTCGGGACGGTGGAAACACCATATATTTT. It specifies CASSRDGGNTIYF.

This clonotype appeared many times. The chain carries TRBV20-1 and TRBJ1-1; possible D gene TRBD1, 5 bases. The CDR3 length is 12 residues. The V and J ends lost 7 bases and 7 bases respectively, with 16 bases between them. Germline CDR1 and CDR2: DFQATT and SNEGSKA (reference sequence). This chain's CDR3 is CSDDGAESEAFF. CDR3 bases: TGCAGTGACGACGGGGCCGAGAGTGAAGCTTTCTTT.

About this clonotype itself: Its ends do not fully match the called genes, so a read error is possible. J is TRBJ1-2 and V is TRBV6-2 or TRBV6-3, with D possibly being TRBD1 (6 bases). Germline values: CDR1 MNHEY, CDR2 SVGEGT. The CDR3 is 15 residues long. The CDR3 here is CASSVFRGANHGYTF. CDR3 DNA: TGTGCCAGCAGTGTCTTCAGGGGAGCTAACCATGGCTACACCTTC.

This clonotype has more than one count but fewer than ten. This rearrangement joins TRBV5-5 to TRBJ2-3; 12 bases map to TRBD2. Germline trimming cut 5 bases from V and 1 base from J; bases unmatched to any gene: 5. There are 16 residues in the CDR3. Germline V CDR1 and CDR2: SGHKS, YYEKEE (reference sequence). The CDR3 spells CASRPRTSGGTDTQYF. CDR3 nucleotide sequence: TGTGCCAGCAGACCCCGGACTAGCGGGGGCACAGATACGCAGTATTTT.

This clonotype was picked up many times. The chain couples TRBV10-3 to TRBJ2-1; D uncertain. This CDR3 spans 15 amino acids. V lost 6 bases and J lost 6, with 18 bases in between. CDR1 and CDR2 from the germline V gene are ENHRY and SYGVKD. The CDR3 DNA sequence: TGTGCCATCAGCGAGATGGCAGGACCCCCCAATGAGCAGTTCTTC. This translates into CAISEMAGPPNEQFF.